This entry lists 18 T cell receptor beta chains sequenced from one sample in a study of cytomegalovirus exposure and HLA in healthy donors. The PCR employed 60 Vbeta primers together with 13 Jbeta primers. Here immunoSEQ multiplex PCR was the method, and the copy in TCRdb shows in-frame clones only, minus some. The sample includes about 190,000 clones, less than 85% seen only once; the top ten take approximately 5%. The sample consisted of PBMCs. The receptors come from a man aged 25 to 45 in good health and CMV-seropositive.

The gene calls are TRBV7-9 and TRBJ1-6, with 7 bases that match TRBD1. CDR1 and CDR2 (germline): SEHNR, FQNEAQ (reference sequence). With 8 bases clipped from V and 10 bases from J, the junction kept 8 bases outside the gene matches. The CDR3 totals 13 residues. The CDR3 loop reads CASATGVHSPLHF. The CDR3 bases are TGTGCCAGCGCCACAGGGGTGCACTCACCCCTCCACTTT.

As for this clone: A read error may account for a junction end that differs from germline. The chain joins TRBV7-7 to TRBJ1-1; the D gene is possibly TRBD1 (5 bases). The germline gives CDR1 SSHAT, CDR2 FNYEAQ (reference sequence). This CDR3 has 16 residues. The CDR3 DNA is TGTGCTAGCAGCACGAGGACAAGATCCTTGAACACTGAAGCTTTCTTT. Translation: CASSTRTRSLNTEAFF.

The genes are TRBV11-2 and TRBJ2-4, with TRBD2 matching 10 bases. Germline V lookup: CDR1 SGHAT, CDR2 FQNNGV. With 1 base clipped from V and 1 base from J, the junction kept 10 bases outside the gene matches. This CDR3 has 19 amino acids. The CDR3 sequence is CASSLVGLAGAPAKNIQYF. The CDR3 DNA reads TGTGCCAGCAGCTTAGTAGGGCTAGCGGGAGCGCCCGCCAAAAACATTCAGTACTTC.

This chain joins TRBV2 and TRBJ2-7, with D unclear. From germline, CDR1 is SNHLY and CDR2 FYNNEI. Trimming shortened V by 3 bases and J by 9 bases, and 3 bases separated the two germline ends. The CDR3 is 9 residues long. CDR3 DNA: TGTGCCAGCAGTGAGCGGCAGTACTTC. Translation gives CASSERQYF.

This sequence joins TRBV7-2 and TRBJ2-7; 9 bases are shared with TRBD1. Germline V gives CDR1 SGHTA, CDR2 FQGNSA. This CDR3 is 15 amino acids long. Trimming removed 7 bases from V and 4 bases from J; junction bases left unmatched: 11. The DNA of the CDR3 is TGTGCCAGCACCCCACAACAGGGGGCAGAGTACGAGCAGTACTTC. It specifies CASTPQQGAEYEQYF.

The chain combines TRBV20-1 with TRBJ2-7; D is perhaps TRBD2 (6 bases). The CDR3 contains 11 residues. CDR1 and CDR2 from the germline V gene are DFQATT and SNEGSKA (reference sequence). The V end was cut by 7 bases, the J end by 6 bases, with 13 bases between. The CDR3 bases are TGCAGTGTCCGGGGGAGTAGCGAGCAGTACTTC. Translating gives CSVRGSSEQYF.

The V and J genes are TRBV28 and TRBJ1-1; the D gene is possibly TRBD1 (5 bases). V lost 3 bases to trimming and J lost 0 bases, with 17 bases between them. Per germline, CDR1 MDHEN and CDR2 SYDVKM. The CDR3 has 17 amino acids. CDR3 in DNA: TGTGCCAGCAGTTTCAGGGTGAGGTCCGGTATGAACACTGAAGCTTTCTTT. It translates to CASSFRVRSGMNTEAFF.

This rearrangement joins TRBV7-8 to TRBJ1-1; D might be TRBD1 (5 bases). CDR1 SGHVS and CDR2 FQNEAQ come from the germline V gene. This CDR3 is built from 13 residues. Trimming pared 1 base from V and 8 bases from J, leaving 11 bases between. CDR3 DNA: TGTGCCAGCAGCTTAGAGAGGGGACTGGAAGCTTTCTTT. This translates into CASSLERGLEAFF.

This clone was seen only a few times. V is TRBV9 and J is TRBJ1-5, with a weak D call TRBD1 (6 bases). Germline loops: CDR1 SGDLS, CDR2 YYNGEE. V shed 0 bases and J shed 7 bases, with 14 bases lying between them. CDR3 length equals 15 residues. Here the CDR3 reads CASSVGEGGDQPQHF. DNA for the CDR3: TGTGCCAGCAGCGTAGGGGAGGGGGGAGACCAGCCCCAGCATTTT.

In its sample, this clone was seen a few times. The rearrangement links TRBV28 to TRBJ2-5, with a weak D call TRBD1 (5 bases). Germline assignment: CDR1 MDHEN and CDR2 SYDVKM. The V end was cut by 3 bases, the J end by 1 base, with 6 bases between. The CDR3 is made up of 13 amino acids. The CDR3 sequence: CASSLGLQETQYF. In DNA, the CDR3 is TGTGCCAGCAGTTTGGGGCTCCAAGAGACCCAGTACTTC.

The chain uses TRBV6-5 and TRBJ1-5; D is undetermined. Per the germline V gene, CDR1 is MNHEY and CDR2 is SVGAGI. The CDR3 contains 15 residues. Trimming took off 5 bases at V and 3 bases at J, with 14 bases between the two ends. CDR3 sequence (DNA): TGTGCCAGCAGTGGGCGGAGGGCCCCCAATCAGCCCCAGCATTTT. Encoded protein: CASSGRRAPNQPQHF.

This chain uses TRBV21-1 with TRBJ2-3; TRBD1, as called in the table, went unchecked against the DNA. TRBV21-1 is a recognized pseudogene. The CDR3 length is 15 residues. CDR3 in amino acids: CASSKGTGPKDTQYF. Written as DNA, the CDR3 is TGTGCCAGCAGCAAGGGGACAGGGCCGAAGGATACGCAGTATTTT.

Written as DNA, the CDR3 is TGTGCCAGCAGCCCCGAGATTGGGACTAGCGGTCAAGAGACCCAGTACTTC. This sequence encodes CASSPEIGTSGQETQYF. The chain has TRBV5-4 and TRBJ2-5; TRBD2 agrees at 11 bases. V lost 4 bases and J lost 2; bases outside the gene matches: 10. CDR1 and CDR2 from the germline V gene are SGHNT and YYREEE (reference sequence). The CDR3 runs to 17 residues.

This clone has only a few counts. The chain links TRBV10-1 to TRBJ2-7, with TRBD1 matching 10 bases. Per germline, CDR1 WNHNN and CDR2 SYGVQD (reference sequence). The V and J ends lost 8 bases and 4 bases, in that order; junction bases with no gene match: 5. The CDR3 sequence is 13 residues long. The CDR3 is CASPDRGFYEQYF. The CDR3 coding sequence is TGCGCCAGCCCGGACAGGGGGTTTTACGAGCAGTACTTC.

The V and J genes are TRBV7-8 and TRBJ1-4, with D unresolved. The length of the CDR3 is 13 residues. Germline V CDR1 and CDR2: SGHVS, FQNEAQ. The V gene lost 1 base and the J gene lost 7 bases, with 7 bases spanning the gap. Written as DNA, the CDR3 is TGTGCCAGCAGCTTAGGACTGTCTGAAAAACTGTTTTTT. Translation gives CASSLGLSEKLFF.

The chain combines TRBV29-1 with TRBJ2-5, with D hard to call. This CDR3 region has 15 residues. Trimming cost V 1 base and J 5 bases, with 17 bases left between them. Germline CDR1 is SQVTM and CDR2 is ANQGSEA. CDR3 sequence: CSVEVRGGGEETQYF. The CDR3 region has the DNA TGCAGCGTTGAAGTCCGTGGCGGCGGCGAGGAGACCCAGTACTTC.

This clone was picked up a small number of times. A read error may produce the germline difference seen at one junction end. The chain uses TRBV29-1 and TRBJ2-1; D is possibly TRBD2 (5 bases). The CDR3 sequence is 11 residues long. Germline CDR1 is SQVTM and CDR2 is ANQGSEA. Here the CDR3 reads CSPHREPLEIF. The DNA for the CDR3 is TGCAGCCCCCATCGGGAACCCCTGGAGATCTTC.

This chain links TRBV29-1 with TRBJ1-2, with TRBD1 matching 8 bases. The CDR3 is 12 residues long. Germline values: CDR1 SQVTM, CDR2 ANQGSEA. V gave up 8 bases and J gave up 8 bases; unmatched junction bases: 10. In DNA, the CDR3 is TGCAGCACCCCGACAGGGGCGAAAGGCTACACCTTC. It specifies CSTPTGAKGYTF.